A single sample gave rise to the 6 T cell receptor beta chains below, sequenced in a study of vaccination effects on CD4 cells after COVID-19. Clones were read by immunoSEQ multiplex PCR, and TCRdb kept only the in-frame ones, dropping some. The data contain roughly 71,000 clones, 80% to 85% of them singletons. In the ViraFEST assay, antigen-specific CD4+ clonotypes were identified by expansion after peptide-pool stimulation. Researchers isolated CD4+ T cells once less than 13 days of culture had elapsed. All participants had two doses of either the BNT162b2 or mRNA-1273 vaccine. These TCRs are of unknown antigen specificity. The sequences come from CD4+ T cells from PBMCs cultured with HCoV-229E spike peptides, collected after COVID-19 vaccination. The receptors come from a human donor who received a COVID-19 vaccine.

The genes are TRBV6-2 or TRBV6-3 and TRBJ1-5; D gene ambiguous. This CDR3 spans 12 amino acids. Germline CDR1 MNHEY, CDR2 SVGEGT. Trimming pared 5 bases from V and 3 bases from J, leaving 5 bases between. The CDR3 here is CASSAPNQPQHF. CDR3 DNA sequence: TGTGCCAGCAGTGCGCCCAATCAGCCCCAGCATTTT.

As regards this clone: One end of the junction does not line up with germline, which may come from a read error. The chain carries TRBV29-1 and TRBJ1-2; 7 bases line up with TRBD1. There are 11 residues in the CDR3. In germline, CDR1 is SQVTM, CDR2 ANQGSEA. CDR3 residues: CSGGDSRFTAF. The CDR3 DNA reads TGCAGCGGCGGGGACAGCCGCTTTACGGCCTTC.

The chain employs TRBV6-5 and TRBJ2-3, with TRBD1 matching over 7 bases. The trim removed 2 bases at V and 1 base at J, leaving 3 bases unmatched. Germline-derived CDR1 and CDR2 are MNHEY and SVGAGI. The CDR3 consists of 15 residues. The chain's CDR3 is CASSYRGRGTDTQYF. The CDR3 nucleotides read TGTGCCAGCAGTTACAGGGGGCGCGGCACAGATACGCAGTATTTT.

The chain employs TRBV19 and TRBJ2-6; unclear D gene. Germline CDR1 is LNHDA and CDR2 is SQIVND (reference sequence). V lost 7 bases, J lost 0 bases, and 10 bases lay in between. The CDR3 runs 15 residues. The CDR3 DNA is TGTGCCAGTACCTCCACCAACTCTGGGGCCAACGTCCTGACTTTC. Amino acids: CASTSTNSGANVLTF.

This rearrangement joins TRBV12-3 or TRBV12-4 to TRBJ2-3, with D uncertain. V was clipped by 5 bases and J by 2 bases, with 8 bases between them. The CDR3 sequence is 13 residues long. The chain's CDR3 is CASSLRTTDTQYF. DNA for the CDR3: TGTGCCAGCAGTCTCCGGACCACAGATACGCAGTATTTT.

The gene calls are TRBV5-8 and TRBJ1-2; D not resolved. The CDR3 sequence is 13 residues long. V was pared by 1 base and J by 5 bases, with 9 bases between. From germline, CDR1 is SGHTS and CDR2 YDEGEE. The DNA of the CDR3 is TGTGCCAGCAGCTTGACAGCTAGTTATGGCTACACCTTC. It specifies CASSLTASYGYTF.